One sample yielded the 22 T cell receptor beta chains listed below, sequenced in a study of tumor-infiltrating lymphocytes in primary liver carcinoma. Using a constant-region primer together with ProtoScript II reverse transcriptase, TCR beta cDNA was made from around 0.55 ug of total RNA. Modified slightly, ARM-PCR produced TCR beta libraries over three nested multiplex PCR rounds. For 10 cycles apiece, the opening two PCR rounds ran with TRBV1-TRBV30 forward primers and a C-beta reverse primer. Using its own MiXCR run on the multiplex PCR reads, TCRdb lists one record per CDR3 protein. The data show some 110,000 distinct CDR3 sequences, 55% to 75% seen once. Taking about 19-31 mg of unsorted bulk tissue, the authors co-extracted RNA and DNA. Sequencing was performed on liver tumor tissue from sampling region 3. The subset was: tumor region T3, left-lateral pole. The receptors here all came from a woman aged 55-75 years with primary liver carcinoma and hepatitis B virus infection.

This clonotype occurred many times. The CDR3 DNA is TGTGCCAGCAGTAAACAGGGGGCCTGGGGCTACACCTTC. Its translation: CASSKQGAWGYTF. This chain joins TRBV6-5 and TRBJ1-2, with TRBD1 matching over 9 bases. After removal of 5 bases from V and 8 bases from J, the junction contained 6 bases not matched to a gene. The CDR3 is 13 amino acids. Germline V lookup: CDR1 MNHEY, CDR2 SVGAGI.

Remarks on this clonotype: A read error may explain this, as a much larger clone is one base away. The chain couples TRBV28 to TRBJ1-5; D is unclear. The germline CDR1 and CDR2 sequences are MDHEN and SYDVKM. This CDR3 has 15 amino acids. Trimming cost V 6 bases and J 7 bases, with 19 bases left between them. This CDR3 is CASRKSQWAGQPQHF. DNA for the CDR3: TGTGCCAGCAGAAAGTCACAGTGGGCAGGACAGCCCCAGCATTTT. The full variable domain, in which reference TRBV28 and TRBJ1-5 provide the parts outside the CDR3, is DVKVTQSSRYLVKRTGEKVFLECVQDMDHENMFWYRQDPGLGLRLIYFSYDVKMKEKGDIPEGYSVSREKKERFSLILESASTNQTSMYLCASRKSQWAGQPQHFGDGTRLSIL.

A word on this clonotype: A much larger clone is a single base away; this may be a read error. This sequence joins TRBV5-6 and TRBJ2-1, with 10 bases that match TRBD2. The CDR3 spans 17 residues. Germline assignment: CDR1 SGHDT and CDR2 YYEEEE. CDR3 amino acids: CGSSPPTPGLAYNEQFF. The CDR3, as DNA: TGTGGCAGCAGCCCCCCCACACCGGGACTAGCGTACAATGAGCAGTTCTTC.

With regard to this clonotype: Since a much larger clone is just one base distant, this may be a read error. The V call is TRBV5-6, the J call TRBJ2-3; D remains ambiguous. This CDR3 spans 11 amino acids. Trimming cost V 4 bases and J 6 bases, with 6 bases left between them. Germline V gene data show CDR1 as SGHDT and CDR2 as YYEEEE. The CDR3 region is CASSISDTQYF. CDR3 nucleotides: TGTGCCAGCAGCATCTCCGATACGCAGTATTTT.

By sample share, this clonotype is medium-sized. The gene calls are TRBV29-1 and TRBJ1-2; unclear D gene. This CDR3 comprises 14 residues. CDR1 SQVTM and CDR2 ANQGSEA come from the germline V gene. V was clipped by 0 bases and J by 4 bases, with 12 bases between them. The CDR3 DNA follows: TGCAGCGTTGAAGATAGAAGCAGATCCTATGGCTACACCTTC. This translates into CSVEDRSRSYGYTF.

This clonotype was picked up a small number of times. A much bigger clone sits one base away, suggesting this may be a read error. The CDR3 region has the DNA TGTGCCATCAGGGGGGCAGGGACGAACACCGGGGAGCTGTTTTTT. Protein: CAIRGAGTNTGELFF. The chain carries TRBV10-3 and TRBJ2-2; the D gene is possibly TRBD1 (6 bases). Germline V gives CDR1 ENHRY, CDR2 SYGVKD. V shed 6 bases and J shed 0 bases, with 11 bases lying between them. CDR3 size: 15 residues.

The chain links TRBV28 to TRBJ1-2; D gene unclear. The CDR3 contains 14 residues. Germline values: CDR1 MDHEN, CDR2 SYDVKM. Between the trimmed V and J ends, which lost 3 bases and 2 bases, there was a span of 10 bases. The CDR3 is CASSLPGSNYGYTF. CDR3 nucleotide sequence: TGTGCCAGCAGTTTGCCGGGGTCCAACTATGGCTACACCTTC.

V gene TRBV29-1 combines with J gene TRBJ1-2; D gene ambiguous. CDR1 is SQVTM and CDR2 is ANQGSEA in the germline V gene. CDR3 length equals 14 residues. The CDR3 sequence is CSAEDRNRSYGYTF. The CDR3 bases are TGCAGTGCTGAAGATAGAAACAGATCCTATGGCTACACCTTC.

Of note for this clonotype: Possible read error: a much larger clone is one base away. The chain links TRBV6-2 or TRBV6-3 to TRBJ1-2, with a tentative D call TRBD1 (5 bases). In germline, CDR1 is MNHEY, CDR2 SVGEGT. The CDR3 has 12 amino acids. CDR3 DNA: TGTGCCAGCACCTTAGACAGCTATGGCTACATCTTC. Amino acid sequence: CASTLDSYGYIF.

As concerns this clonotype: The CDR3 carries no conserved terminal phenylalanine or tryptophan, so it likely arises from a read error. The V gene is TRBV2, the J gene TRBJ2-5; the D gene is possibly TRBD1 (5 bases). The V end was cut by 2 bases, the J end by 2 bases, with 12 bases between. This CDR3 is built from 15 residues. CDR1 and CDR2 (germline): SNHLY, FYNNEI. DNA of the CDR3: TGTGCCAGCAGTGAATCTTGGACACAACAAGAGACCCAGTACTCC. It is translated as CASSESWTQQETQYS.

About this clonotype: This may be a read error, as it is one base from a much larger clone. The V call is TRBV29-1, the J call TRBJ2-3; 9 bases fit TRBD1. Germline V lookup: CDR1 SQVTM, CDR2 ANQGSEA. The CDR3 is made up of 16 amino acids. J gave up 2 bases and V 3 bases, and 9 bases lay outside the gene matches. The CDR3 loop reads CSVEPIQGAVTDTQYF. The CDR3 DNA reads TGCAGCGTTGAGCCGATACAGGGGGCGGTCACAGATACGCAGTATTTT.

Concerning this clonotype itself: With a much larger clone just one base away, this may be a read error. This chain connects TRBV5-5 to TRBJ1-2; 8 positions match TRBD1. The germline V gene has CDR1 SGHKS and CDR2 YYEKEE (reference sequence). There are 13 residues in the CDR3. CDR3 DNA: TGTGCCATCAGCATACAGGGGGGCTATGGCTACACCTTC. Residues: CAISIQGGYGYTF.

A few counts support this clonotype. Since a much larger clone is just one base distant, this may be a read error. The CDR3 spells CASSYGSYSSPLHF. The DNA for the CDR3 is TGTGCCAGCAGTTACGGGAGCTATAGTTCACCCCTCCACTTT. The V and J genes are TRBV6-5 and TRBJ1-6; D not resolved. The CDR3 consists of 14 residues. Looked up from germline, CDR1 is MNHEY and CDR2 is SVGAGI.

This clonotype was seen repeatedly, ten times or more. The chain combines TRBV28 with TRBJ1-2; D ambiguous. CDR1 is MDHEN, CDR2 SYDVKM, per germline. The CDR3 totals 15 residues. V was trimmed by 3 bases and J by 3 bases, leaving 14 bases between them. The CDR3, as DNA: TGTGCCAGCAGTTTCGGCGCGACATCCGACTATGGCTACACCTTC. Translating it yields CASSFGATSDYGYTF.

In DNA, the CDR3 is TGCGCCAGCAGCTTGGATCCTATCGTGACTTACAATGAGCAGTTCTTC. Encoded protein: CASSLDPIVTYNEQFF. The chain employs TRBV5-1 and TRBJ2-1; no clear D gene. Germline CDR1 reads SGHRS; CDR2 reads YFSETQ. Trimming took off 0 bases at V and 4 bases at J, with 14 bases between the two ends. The length of the CDR3 is 16 residues.

This clonotype has more than one count but fewer than ten. This chain links TRBV7-3 with TRBJ2-7; the D gene is possibly TRBD2 (6 bases). Germline CDR1 SGHTA, CDR2 FQGTGA. This CDR3 spans 13 amino acids. V was shortened by 5 bases and J by 6 bases, with 14 bases between the two germline ends. CDR3: CASSPPGTSEQYF. The DNA of the CDR3 is TGTGCCAGCAGCCCTCCCGGGACTTCCGAGCAGTACTTC.

On this clonotype itself: The missing conserved phenylalanine or tryptophan at the end of this CDR3 makes a read error likely. The rearrangement joins TRBV6-5 to TRBJ2-3; perhaps TRBD2 as D (6 bases). Trimming pared 6 bases from V and 6 bases from J, leaving 13 bases between. CDR1 and CDR2 (germline): MNHEY, SVGAGI. The CDR3 is 13 residues long. Here the CDR3 reads CASRGGELDTQYS. CDR3 DNA sequence: TGTGCCAGCAGAGGCGGGGAGCTTGATACGCAGTATTCT.

Comment on this clonotype: A much larger clone sits a single nucleotide away, making a read error possible. This chain connects TRBV7-2 to TRBJ2-7, with 7 positions matching TRBD1. Germline V gives CDR1 SGHTA, CDR2 FQGNSA. CDR3 length equals 15 residues. The CDR3 region is CASSLQDRASCEQYF. DNA for the CDR3: TGTGCCAGCAGCCTACAAGACAGGGCGTCCTGCGAGCAGTACTTC.

This clonotype has just one count. The junction departs from the called germline gene at one end, perhaps through a read error. V gene TRBV10-2 combines with J gene TRBJ1-6; D remains unclear. Germline-derived CDR1 and CDR2 are WSHSY and SAAADI. The CDR3 has 16 residues. The CDR3 here is CVSARFESRRNSPLHF. The DNA of the CDR3 is TGCGTCAGCGCCCGTTTCGAGAGCAGGCGCAATTCACCCCTCCACTTT.

This clonotype was detected ten times or more. The V call is TRBV6-5, the J call TRBJ2-7; tentatively, D is TRBD1 (5 bases). V was shortened by 0 bases and J by 4 bases, with 16 bases between the two germline ends. This CDR3 has 16 residues. Germline lookup yields CDR1 MNHEY and CDR2 SVGAGI. Written as DNA, the CDR3 is TGTGCCAGCAGTTACTCGGGGCTACGGCGTGGGTACGAGCAGTACTTC. Translated, it gives CASSYSGLRRGYEQYF.

Details on this clonotype: Mismatch with germline at one junction end may stem from a read error. The V gene is TRBV6-5, the J gene TRBJ1-4; D not certain. The germline V gene encodes CDR1 MNHEY and CDR2 SVGAGI. The CDR3 runs 15 residues. The DNA for the CDR3 is TGTGCCAACAGTTACTCGGGCCCAAGGAGTGAAAAGCTGTTTTTT. Its protein product is CANSYSGPRSEKLFF.

Ten or more counts support this clonotype. The chain combines TRBV30 with TRBJ2-7; D is possibly TRBD2 (6 bases). This CDR3 has 14 amino acids. V lost 2 bases, J lost 4 bases, and 15 bases lay in between. CDR1 is GTSNPN and CDR2 is SVGIG in the germline V gene (reference sequence). This chain's CDR3 is CAWSLGTFPYEQYF. Here the CDR3 DNA reads TGTGCCTGGAGTCTTGGGACTTTCCCTTACGAGCAGTACTTC.